This entry lists 14 T cell receptor beta chains sequenced from one sample in a study of blood T cells in healthy people across ages. Alongside a J-beta primer mix, a sample-barcoded 5' primer served in a second PCR lasting about 7 to 12 cycles. TCRdb recomputed calls from the 5' RACE reads with MiXCR, one row per CDR3 protein. Of about 590,000 distinct CDR3 sequences listed, less than 35% are singletons. What was sequenced was blood. The receptors originated from a woman older than 75 in good health.

Ten or more counts support this clonotype. This chain uses TRBV20-1 with TRBJ2-7; no clear D gene. Germline V gene sequence: CDR1 DFQATT, CDR2 SNEGSKA (reference sequence). V was trimmed by 6 bases and J by 3 bases, leaving 12 bases between them. The CDR3 loop spans 12 amino acids. CDR3 sequence: CSATPVDYEQYF. In DNA form, the CDR3 reads TGCAGTGCCACTCCGGTAGACTACGAGCAGTACTTC.

This clonotype was counted many times. V is TRBV7-2 and J is TRBJ2-3; D may be TRBD1 (6 bases). Trimming stripped 0 bases from V and 9 bases from J, with 22 bases between. Germline lookup yields CDR1 SGHTA and CDR2 FQGNSA. CDR3 length: 17 amino acids. CDR3 in amino acids: CASSLAGAGSSFLTQYF. The CDR3 nucleotides are TGTGCCAGCAGCTTAGCGGGGGCCGGTTCTTCTTTCCTGACGCAGTATTTT. The full variable domain, in which reference TRBV7-2 and TRBJ2-3 provide the parts outside the CDR3, is GAGVSQSPSNKVTEKGKDVELRCDPISGHTALYWYRQSLGQGLEFLIYFQGNSAPDKSGLPSDRFSAERTGGSVSTLTIQRTQQEDSAVYLCASSLAGAGSSFLTQYFGPGTRLTVL.

The V and J genes are TRBV5-1 and TRBJ2-7; TRBD2 agrees at 8 bases. Germline-derived CDR1 and CDR2 are SGHRS and YFSETQ. The CDR3 consists of 16 residues. J was trimmed by 4 bases and V by 0 bases; bases with no gene match: 9. This CDR3 reads CASSLDAGGHGYEQYF. The DNA for the CDR3 is TGCGCCAGCAGCTTGGATGCGGGGGGCCATGGGTACGAGCAGTACTTC.

The table lists this clonotype with many counts. The gene calls are TRBV11-2 and TRBJ2-3, with 8 bases that match TRBD1. Germline V gene data show CDR1 as SGHAT and CDR2 as FQNNGV. This CDR3 is 14 amino acids long. V was clipped by 3 bases and J by 7 bases; unmatched bases: 6. CDR3 loop: CASSFNTGGNTQYF. For the CDR3, the DNA is TGTGCCAGCAGCTTTAATACAGGGGGAAATACGCAGTATTTT.

There are a few counts of this clonotype. The J gene is TRBJ2-3, the V gene TRBV2; possibly TRBD1 or TRBD2 for D (5 bases each). Germline-derived CDR1 and CDR2 are SNHLY and FYNNEI. V was clipped by 11 bases and J by 4 bases, with 13 bases between them. The CDR3 spans 12 residues. The CDR3 loop is CASHLGADTQYF. The CDR3 nucleotides are TGTGCCTCTCATCTGGGGGCAGATACGCAGTATTTT.

The CDR3 nucleotides are TGCGCCAGCAGCTTCGTGTCTAGCGGGAGGACCGAGCAGTACTTC. Translation: CASSFVSSGRTEQYF. The gene calls are TRBV5-1 and TRBJ2-4; 11 bases are a match to TRBD2. The DNA end lines up better with TRBJ2-7; the J call may be wrong. The germline CDR1 and CDR2 sequences are SGHRS and YFSETQ. The CDR3 runs to 15 residues.

The chain joins TRBV18 to TRBJ1-3; TRBD1 aligns across 7 bases. The CDR3 totals 16 residues. V lost 3 bases, J lost 4 bases, and 9 bases stayed unmatched. The germline gives CDR1 KGHSH, CDR2 LQKENI. CDR3 amino acids: CASSPLDRVDGNTIYF. CDR3 bases: TGTGCCAGCTCACCGCTAGACAGGGTGGACGGAAACACCATATATTTT.

This clonotype was seen a handful of times. The chain combines TRBV20-1 with TRBJ2-5; 8 positions match TRBD1. Germline V CDR1 and CDR2: DFQATT, SNEGSKA (reference sequence). This CDR3 is 14 amino acids long. The V and J ends lost 0 bases and 4 bases, in that order; junction bases with no gene match: 4. In nucleotides, the CDR3 is TGCAGTGCTAGAGATCAGGGGGCTATAGAGACCCAGTACTTC. Its protein product is CSARDQGAIETQYF.

This clonotype was seen at least ten times. The rearrangement uses TRBV27 and TRBJ2-7, with TRBD1 identical over 9 bases. Looked up from germline, CDR1 is MNHEY and CDR2 is SMNVEV (reference sequence). J was trimmed by 5 bases and V by 2 bases; bases with no gene match: 10. This CDR3 region has 16 residues. Here the CDR3 DNA reads TGTGCCAGCAGTTTACTATCGGGGACAGGGACCCACGAGCAGTACTTC. Its protein is CASSLLSGTGTHEQYF.

In this sample, this clonotype turned up many times. This sequence joins TRBV28 and TRBJ2-7; D is unclear. The CDR3 sequence is 13 residues long. The V gene lost 8 bases and the J gene lost 6 bases, with 17 bases spanning the gap. CDR1 MDHEN and CDR2 SYDVKM come from the germline V gene. The CDR3 here is CASGPDAWREQYF. The CDR3 DNA is TGTGCCAGCGGTCCGGACGCGTGGCGCGAGCAGTACTTC.

With regard to this clonotype: A much larger clone differs from this one at a single base, so this may be a read error. The V gene is TRBV14, the J gene TRBJ1-2; D possibly corresponds to TRBD1 (5 bases). The CDR3 extends over 18 amino acids. Germline values: CDR1 SGHDN, CDR2 FVKESK. CDR3 coding DNA: TGTGCCAGCAGCCTCCGTATGCAGGGCATTTCGAGGAACTATGGCGACACCTTC. This encodes CASSLRMQGISRNYGDTF.

Remarks on this clonotype: Being one base from a much bigger clone, this may be a read error. The rearrangement links TRBV7-3 to TRBJ2-1; TRBD1 agrees at 8 bases. The last part of the DNA fits TRBJ2-7 better; the J call may be wrong. CDR1 is SGHTA, CDR2 FQGTGA, per germline. This CDR3 region has 17 residues. CDR3 DNA sequence: TGTGCCAGCAGCTATATCCCCCACAGGGGGTCCTACAATGAGCAGTACTTC. This translates into CASSYIPHRGSYNEQYF.

The V gene is TRBV7-2, the J gene TRBJ2-1; D unclear. V lost 6 bases, J lost 1 base, and 13 bases lay in between. The CDR3 spans 15 residues. From germline, CDR1 is SGHTA and CDR2 FQGNSA. The CDR3 loop reads CASRPVASSYNEQFF. The CDR3 nucleotides read TGTGCCAGCAGACCTGTAGCCAGTTCCTACAATGAGCAGTTCTTC. Drawing the rest from reference TRBV7-2 and TRBJ2-1, the complete variable domain is GAGVSQSPSNKVTEKGKDVELRCDPISGHTALYWYRQSLGQGLEFLIYFQGNSAPDKSGLPSDRFSAERTGGSVSTLTIQRTQQEDSAVYLCASRPVASSYNEQFFGPGTRLTVL.

The chain links TRBV20-1 to TRBJ1-5; D is uncertain. Germline CDR1 reads DFQATT; CDR2 reads SNEGSKA (reference sequence). This CDR3 contains 12 residues. V lost 2 bases and J 3 bases, leaving 5 bases between the germline ends. CDR3 bases: TGCAGTGCTAGACTCTTCAATCAGCCCCAGCATTTT. It is translated as CSARLFNQPQHF.